The TCR beta chain under discussion was sequenced for a study of blood T cell repertoires in COVID-19. V was trimmed by 3 bases and J by 4 bases, leaving 6 bases between them. Germline CDR1 and CDR2: SNHLY and FYNNEI. This CDR3 is 12 amino acids long. On this clone: The same CDR3 also results from other DNA sequences found in this sample.

Sequenced by immunoSEQ multiplex PCR; TCRdb stores in-frame clones only, minus some. The data contain a few hundred thousand clones, roughly nine tenths of them singletons. The clonotype originates from a woman aged 40 to 50 who had been exposed to COVID-19. Sequenced: PBMCs or T cells enriched from blood (not recorded which). V and J are TRBV2 and TRBJ2-5; D gene unclear. The CDR3 spells CASSEVGETQYF. The CDR3 DNA sequence: TGTGCCAGCAGTGAGGTCGGAGAGACCCAGTACTTC.